The present T cell receptor beta chain was sequenced within a study of CD8 T cells in Susac syndrome. Reverse transcription used about 0.45 to 1 ug RNA and random hexamers. TCRdb processed the immunoSEQ multiplex PCR reads anew with MiXCR; each CDR3 protein has one entry. The sample has approximately 110,000 distinct CDR3 sequences, 90% to 95% seen once; the top ten hold roughly 0.32%. In blood CD8+ and CD4+ T cells, TCR beta underwent sequencing. The source material was CD8+ T cells from PBMCs. The source of this sequence is a human donor with multiple sclerosis.

The DNA for the CDR3 is TGTGCCAGCAGCTTAGTCCCCAGCGCAACTAATGAAAAACTGTTTTTT. Encoded protein: CASSLVPSATNEKLFF. The chain recombines TRBV7-9 with TRBJ1-4; no reliable D call. This CDR3 region has 16 residues. V was shortened by 1 base and J by 0 bases, with 9 bases between the two germline ends. Germline V lookup: CDR1 SEHNR, CDR2 FQNEAQ (reference sequence).